The rows below give T cell receptor beta chains drawn from one sample of a study of technical replicates of blood from a handful of donors. This table comes from immunoSEQ multiplex PCR, and its TCRdb copy is limited to in-frame clones, with some not included. The table has 55,000 to 75,000 clones, around 93% seen once. Sequencing input: T cells isolated from PBMCs. The source is a human donor in good health. Both conserved end residues are trimmed from each CDR3. D genes are given only for firm matches.

>TRBV28|NA|TRBJ1-1
ASSLGQNTEAF
>TRBV30|NA|TRBJ2-7
AWIGVSYEQY
>TRBV5-7|NA|TRBJ1-1
ASNFRESMNTEAF
>TRBV28|TRBD1|TRBJ1-1
ASSIKTGGRVTEAF
>TRBV10-3|NA|TRBJ2-2
AISGQNTGELF
>TRBV19|NA|TRBJ1-4
ASTERPTNEKLF
>TRBV19|TRBD1|TRBJ1-1
ASSTGQGATEAF
>TRBV4-1|NA|TRBJ2-3
ASSQERGRGTDTQY
>TRBV9|NA|TRBJ2-7
ASSVGRDRIQYEQY
>TRBV29-1|NA|TRBJ1-1
SVWGFGDTEAF
>TRBV28|NA|TRBJ1-5
ASRPVGGNQPQH
>TRBV5-1|NA|TRBJ1-2
ASSASGSLYGYT
>TRBV25-1|NA|TRBJ2-5
ASSEIRDQETQY
>TRBV2|NA|TRBJ2-5
ASFRDFRFGPETQY
>TRBV6-1|TRBD1|TRBJ2-1
ASSIDRVRF
>TRBV28|TRBD1|TRBJ2-2
ASSSGTGETGELF
>TRBV27|NA|TRBJ2-7
ASSLYPSRGLDEQY
>TRBV11-2|TRBD1|TRBJ2-7
ASSSRTGAYEQY
>TRBV6-5|NA|TRBJ2-7
ASSQQGPPYEQY
>TRBV28|NA|TRBJ1-2
ASSVGLNYGYT
>TRBV11-3|TRBD2|TRBJ2-3
ASSSRTSSGTDTQY
>TRBV6-5|NA|TRBJ2-1
ASSYSAEADEQF
>TRBV6-1|NA|TRBJ1-3
ASRQSSGNTIY
>TRBV18|TRBD1|TRBJ1-1
ASSPLRGQGAGNTEAF
>TRBV30|NA|TRBJ2-1
AWRPLEGYNEQF
>TRBV10-3|NA|TRBJ1-1
AISEYQGRTEAF
>TRBV19|TRBD1|TRBJ1-1
ASSAGQGIGEAF
>TRBV6-5|NA|TRBJ2-5
ASSPSQETQY
>TRBV5-1|NA|TRBJ2-5
ASSFRTYQETQY
>TRBV12-5|TRBD1|TRBJ2-2
ASGLRTGAGELF
>TRBV6-6|NA|TRBJ2-1
ASSYLLLGRNEQF
>TRBV4-2|NA|TRBJ2-2
ASSKGGAGELF
>TRBV5-1|TRBD1|TRBJ1-5
ASSRTGNNQPQH
>TRBV6-1|TRBD1|TRBJ2-7
ASSADRERYEQY
>TRBV4-1|TRBD1|TRBJ2-2
ASSQDPGTANTGELF
>TRBV11-2|TRBD2|TRBJ2-7
ASSLALAGLYEQY
>TRBV5-4|TRBD2|TRBJ2-5
ASSVGVAGGETQY
>TRBV28|TRBD2|TRBJ2-7
ASKGTSGPPDEQY
>TRBV2|NA|TRBJ2-7
ASSVAREIYEQY
>TRBV28|TRBD1|TRBJ1-5
ASTSRGYLQPQH
>TRBV6-4|NA|TRBJ2-2
ASSDSPSTGELF
>TRBV12-5|TRBD2|TRBJ2-7
ASGSAGGRVEQY
>TRBV28|TRBD1|TRBJ2-2
ASSHSRDRGTGELF
>TRBV6-1|NA|TRBJ1-5
AIAEYRGSNQPQH
>TRBV5-8|TRBD2|TRBJ2-7
ASSLATGRGYEQY
>TRBV28|TRBD2|TRBJ2-5
ASSIPGLEGTQY
>TRBV18|NA|TRBJ2-1
ASSPSSGYYNEQF
>TRBV5-1|NA|TRBJ1-1
ASSFLEETEAF
>TRBV7-2|NA|TRBJ2-7
ASSLTRGVDYEQY
>TRBV13|NA|TRBJ2-3
ASSSLRDFPGGLTDTQY
>TRBV7-8|NA|TRBJ2-6
ASSLILGSLSGANVLT
>TRBV27|TRBD1|TRBJ2-2
ASSPMGQGNTGELF
>TRBV4-1|TRBD2|TRBJ2-3
ASSQKSGIGPDTQY
>TRBV14|TRBD1|TRBJ1-1
ASRRQGNTEAF